This T cell receptor (beta chain) was captured in a study of monozygotic twins with inflammatory bowel disease. On this clonotype itself: Antigen: not known.

The CDR3 loop spans 15 amino acids. General study findings and limits: Evidence did not back any single strong signal or clonotype linked to IBD. Discordant twins showed the same repertoire similarity as concordant twins, possibly from limited power. Researchers report that IBD patients shared fewer clonotypes with others than healthy twins, especially amid disease activity.

Using the 5' RACE reads, TCRdb records one entry per CDR3 protein without DNA. This table lists fewer than 400,000 distinct CDR3 sequences. This rearrangement joins TRBV12-3 or TRBV12-4 to TRBJ2-5. Sequenced sample: blood. The sequence was obtained from a human donor with ulcerative colitis or Crohn's disease, or a healthy co-twin of an affected twin (not recorded which). CDR3 region: CASSQSTQNQETQYF.